This section outlines one T cell receptor (beta chain) sequence together with its context. Its specificity is unknown. Terminally differentiated effector memory CD45RA+ cells were excluded from the naive CD8 cells, which were CD45RO-negative and positively selected for CCR7. The CDR3 sequence is 16 residues long. Germline-derived CDR1 and CDR2 are SGHRS and YFSETQ. The trim removed 4 bases at V and 4 bases at J, leaving 13 bases unmatched. Assay: immunoSEQ multiplex PCR; the TCRdb copy retains only in-frame clones and omits some. The table shows 2 million to 2.5 million clones, with 90% to 95% occurring only once. The entry originates in a study of shared clonotypes between healthy human individuals. Study observations and caveats: Naive subsets generally exceeded memory subsets in estimated richness.

The chain carries TRBV5-1 and TRBJ2-7; 8 bases map to TRBD1. The TCR originated in a young man in good health. Some clones in this sample may be carry-over from other donors' samples. Input material: naive CD8+ T cells from PBMCs. Here the CDR3 reads CASSPLSGTGVYEQYF. The CDR3 nucleotides read TGCGCCAGCAGCCCCCTATCCGGGACAGGAGTTTACGAGCAGTACTTC.